This TCR beta chain is from a study of vaccination and CD4 T cells after COVID-19. Looking at the study overall: Sampling that followed vaccination took place a median approximately 76 days after dose two, within a range of 14 to 241. Study findings and constraints: SARS-CoV-2-reactive clonotypes showed a nonsignificant median rise from about 20 to 38.

Treatment in this sample: roughly ten-day PBMC culture with coronavirus spike peptide pools or control peptides (ViraFEST assay). March to December 2020 was the span of positive PCR dates, which predated US Alpha, Beta and Delta variants. Sequenced with the Oncomine TCR Beta short-read assay was DNA taken from cultured CD4+ T cells. MiXCR was run by TCRdb on the PCR reads, yielding one entry per CDR3 protein. The table includes around 12,000 distinct CDR3 sequences, 45% to 65% detected once. This CDR3 is built from 13 residues. Germline CDR1 ENHRY, CDR2 SYGVKD. Trimming took 5 bases from V and 1 from J, leaving 8 bases between them. Concerning this clonotype itself: What it recognizes is unknown.

The V and J genes are TRBV10-3 and TRBJ1-1; D call uncertain. Sequencing was done on a sample of CD4+ T cells from blood, cultured in vitro. This receptor was obtained from a human donor who had recovered from COVID-19. The CDR3 sequence is CAISPQGNTEAFF. CDR3 DNA sequence: TGTGCCATCAGTCCCCAAGGGAACACTGAAGCTTTCTTT.